This record looks at one T cell receptor (beta chain) sequence and its context. Its antigen is as yet unknown. The data belong to a study of T cell repertoires in cytomegalovirus infection. Overall study: Based on public TCR beta signatures, there were indications of CMV infection and of a matching HLA type. General study points: HLA-C-restricted, CMV-specific TCR beta clonotypes were dominant ex vivo.

TCRdb re-derived calls from the reads in MiXCR, one entry per CDR3 protein. The sample contains 680,000 or so distinct CDR3 sequences, roughly a third of which appear only once. With 3 bases clipped from V and 3 bases from J, the junction kept 10 bases outside the gene matches. Germline V gene sequence: CDR1 SNHLY, CDR2 FYNNEI. This CDR3 has 17 residues. The TCR sequence derives from a human donor in good health (CMV status not recorded). Some clones in this sample may be carry-over from other donors' samples. The sequencing sample was made of PBMCs. V is TRBV2 and J is TRBJ2-7, with 11 bases identical to TRBD2. The CDR3 here is CASSDSSGRILVYEQYF. The CDR3 nucleotides are TGTGCCAGCAGTGATTCTAGCGGGAGGATCTTGGTCTACGAGCAGTACTTC.